Each of the 32 T cell receptor beta chains below was sequenced from the same sample in a study of OX40 agonist ivuxolimab in advanced cancers. The protocol was immunoSEQ multiplex PCR, while the TCRdb copy is restricted to in-frame clones and leaves out a portion. This table holds approximately 100,000 clones, about nine tenths found once. The starting material was CD4+ or CD8+ T cells sorted from blood, obtained in a trial of the OX40 agonist ivuxolimab. The source is an adult with an advanced solid tumor such as melanoma, head and neck, liver or kidney cancer.

J is TRBJ2-3 and V is TRBV6-4; 16 bases map to TRBD2. J was trimmed by 5 bases and V by 7 bases; bases with no gene match: 9. Germline V CDR1 and CDR2: MRHNA, SNTAGT. The CDR3 is made up of 17 amino acids. Written as DNA, the CDR3 is TGTGCCAGCACTCGGGGACTAGCGGGAGGGTTTCTAGATACGCAGTATTTT. It codes for CASTRGLAGGFLDTQYF.

This chain uses TRBV27 with TRBJ2-7; no firm D call. Per germline, CDR1 MNHEY and CDR2 SMNVEV (reference sequence). The CDR3 runs to 14 residues. Trimming removed 2 bases from V and 6 bases from J, with 14 bases in between. The chain's CDR3 is CASSLLGKRSEQYF. CDR3 nucleotide sequence: TGTGCCAGCAGTTTACTCGGAAAGAGGTCCGAGCAGTACTTC.

This clone was counted a single time. This chain links TRBV28 with TRBJ2-7; a weak D match, TRBD1 (5 bases). Germline CDR1 and CDR2: MDHEN and SYDVKM. This CDR3 comprises 12 residues. Trimming removed 6 bases from V and 3 bases from J, with 9 bases in between. The CDR3 region has the DNA TGTGCCAGCAGCCGCACAGGCTACGAGCAGTACTTC. This translates into CASSRTGYEQYF.

V gene TRBV5-8 combines with J gene TRBJ2-7, with 8 bases identical to TRBD2. CDR3 length equals 14 residues. Germline lookup yields CDR1 SGHTS and CDR2 YDEGEE. V lost 2 bases and J lost 7; bases outside the gene matches: 8. CDR3 sequence (DNA): TGTGCCAGCAGCTTTTCGGGAGGGTCTCGGGAGCAGTACTTC. As protein: CASSFSGGSREQYF.

The chain uses TRBV9 and TRBJ2-5; a weak D match, TRBD2 (5 bases). The V end was cut by 4 bases, the J end by 1 base, with 11 bases between. Germline CDR1 and CDR2: SGDLS and YYNGEE. The length of the CDR3 is 14 residues. CDR3 sequence reads: CASSPSGSQETQYF. DNA of the CDR3: TGTGCCAGCAGCCCGAGCGGCAGCCAAGAGACCCAGTACTTC. Using reference TRBV9 and TRBJ2-5 for the parts outside the CDR3, the full variable domain is DSGVTQTPKHLITATGQRVTLRCSPRSGDLSVYWYQQSLDQGLQFLIQYYNGEERAKGNILERFSAQQFPDLHSELNLSSLELGDSALYFCASSPSGSQETQYFGPGTRLLVL.

The chain has TRBV11-2 and TRBJ2-7, with D perhaps given as TRBD1 or TRBD2 (5 bases each). Germline V lookup: CDR1 SGHAT, CDR2 FQNNGV. This CDR3 comprises 17 residues. V lost 2 bases and J lost 2, with 19 bases in between. The CDR3 is CASSLRLRGSLPYEQYF. CDR3 DNA sequence: TGTGCCAGCAGCTTACGGTTACGGGGCTCGTTACCCTACGAGCAGTACTTC.

This chain's CDR3 is CASTVEQNTGELFF. The CDR3 region has the DNA TGTGCCAGCACAGTCGAGCAGAACACCGGGGAGCTGTTTTTT. The V gene is TRBV28, the J gene TRBJ2-2; D is uncertain. CDR1 and CDR2 (germline): MDHEN, SYDVKM. V was clipped by 7 bases and J by 1 base, with 10 bases between them. The CDR3 length is 14 residues.

The chain employs TRBV6-5 and TRBJ1-1, with D perhaps TRBD1 (5 bases). V shed 0 bases and J shed 2 bases, with 13 bases lying between them. CDR1 is MNHEY, CDR2 SVGAGI, per germline. The CDR3 totals 16 residues. In nucleotides, the CDR3 is TGTGCCAGCAGTTACTCGGGGACCCGAGTCAACACTGAAGCTTTCTTT. This codes for CASSYSGTRVNTEAFF.

In DNA form, the CDR3 reads TGCGCCAGCAGCTTGGTCGGGGGCGATACTGAAGCTTTCTTT. Translating gives CASSLVGGDTEAFF. The rearrangement joins TRBV5-1 to TRBJ1-1, with D perhaps TRBD1 (6 bases). This CDR3 spans 14 amino acids. The germline V and J ends were trimmed by 0 bases and 5 bases, with 11 bases remaining between them. Germline V gives CDR1 SGHRS, CDR2 YFSETQ.

The chain recombines TRBV7-3 with TRBJ2-1, with D perhaps TRBD1 or TRBD2 (5 bases each). The V gene's germline CDR1 is SGHTA and CDR2 FQGTGA. The CDR3 covers 13 residues. With 6 bases removed from V and 10 bases from J, the gap between germline ends came to 16 bases. CDR3 in amino acids: CASSPRQGVEQFF. The DNA of the CDR3 is TGTGCCAGCAGTCCGCGTCAGGGAGTCGAGCAGTTCTTC.

V and J are TRBV27 and TRBJ1-3; D remains unclear. V gave up 4 bases and J gave up 0 bases, with 7 bases separating them. Germline V CDR1 and CDR2: MNHEY, SMNVEV (reference sequence). This CDR3 is 14 amino acids long. The CDR3 DNA sequence: TGTGCCAGCAGTTCACTGAGCTCTGGAAACACCATATATTTT. It translates to CASSSLSSGNTIYF.

This chain connects TRBV7-9 to TRBJ1-4; TRBD1 agrees at 9 bases. Per germline, CDR1 SEHNR and CDR2 FQNEAQ (reference sequence). The trim removed 1 base at V and 5 bases at J, leaving 2 bases unmatched. The CDR3 spans 15 residues. The CDR3 spells CASSLGDRENEKLFF. In nucleotides, the CDR3 is TGTGCCAGCAGCTTAGGGGACAGGGAGAATGAAAAACTGTTTTTT.

The chain carries TRBV5-1 and TRBJ2-2; TRBD2 matches 9 bases. The V and J ends lost 1 base and 6 bases, in that order; junction bases with no gene match: 7. The CDR3 length is 16 residues. The germline V gene encodes CDR1 SGHRS and CDR2 YFSETQ. CDR3: CASSLIAGVGAGELFF. The CDR3 DNA is TGCGCCAGCAGCTTGATAGCGGGAGTCGGGGCCGGGGAGCTGTTTTTT.

This clone was found once. The J gene is TRBJ2-1, the V gene TRBV15; 7 bases map to TRBD1. The CDR3 loop spans 13 amino acids. Trimming took 5 bases from V and 7 from J; bases not matched to a gene: 5. Germline CDR1 is LNHNV and CDR2 is YYDKDF (reference sequence). The CDR3 DNA reads as TGTGCCACCAGCGTCAACAGGGGAAATGAGCAGTTCTTC. Protein sequence: CATSVNRGNEQFF.

In this sample, this clone turned up a few times. The chain has TRBV6-6 and TRBJ2-7; the match to TRBD2 covers 10 bases. The V segment lost 5 bases and the J segment 3 bases; nucleotides outside the gene matches: 1. This CDR3 contains 13 residues. CDR1 is MNHNY, CDR2 SVGAGI, per germline (reference sequence). The CDR3 nucleotides are TGTGCCAGCAGTGGGACTAGCGACTACGAGCAGTACTTC. It is translated as CASSGTSDYEQYF.

The CDR3 DNA follows: TGTGCCAGTAGTACGCAGGGAGCCACCATATATTTT. Its protein is CASSTQGATIYF. The V gene is TRBV19, the J gene TRBJ1-3, with D perhaps matching TRBD1 (5 bases). V was shortened by 4 bases and J by 9 bases, with 10 bases between the two germline ends. Germline loops: CDR1 LNHDA, CDR2 SQIVND (reference sequence). CDR3 size: 12 residues. Full variable domain (remainder filled in from reference TRBV19 and TRBJ1-3): DGGITQSPKYLFRKEGQNVTLSCEQNLNHDAMYWYRQDPGQGLRLIYYSQIVNDFQKGDIAEGYSVSREKKESFPLTVTSAQKNPTAFYLCASSTQGATIYFGEGSWLTVV.

The chain uses TRBV15 and TRBJ1-2; D is undetermined. V was pared by 3 bases and J by 4 bases, with 12 bases between. CDR1 LNHNV and CDR2 YYDKDF come from the germline V gene (reference sequence). This CDR3 region has 14 residues. DNA for the CDR3: TGTGCCACCAGCAGGTTCGGGCAACGCTATGGCTACACCTTC. Its protein is CATSRFGQRYGYTF.

J is TRBJ1-4 and V is TRBV18; the D is unclear. The CDR3 is 13 residues long. The germline V gene encodes CDR1 KGHSH and CDR2 LQKENI. V lost 3 bases to trimming and J lost 5 bases, with 7 bases between them. CDR3 nucleotide sequence: TGTGCCAGCTCACCTGCGGTCAATGAAAAACTGTTTTTT. Its translation: CASSPAVNEKLFF.

The genes are TRBV7-2 and TRBJ1-5; D is unresolved. V shed 0 bases and J shed 4 bases, with 10 bases lying between them. The CDR3 runs to 15 residues. Germline-derived CDR1 and CDR2 are SGHTA and FQGNSA. CDR3 sequence reads: CASSLAGPPNQPQHF. The CDR3 region has the DNA TGTGCCAGCAGCTTAGCGGGCCCGCCGAATCAGCCCCAGCATTTT.

The chain has TRBV5-5 and TRBJ2-1; TRBD1 matches at 7 bases. The CDR3 length is 16 residues. Trimming took 4 bases from V and 2 from J; bases not matched to a gene: 9. Germline CDR1 SGHKS, CDR2 YYEKEE (reference sequence). The CDR3 spells CASSLRQGITYNEQFF. The CDR3, as DNA: TGTGCCAGCAGCCTCAGACAGGGAATCACCTACAATGAGCAGTTCTTC.

The rearrangement uses TRBV6-5 and TRBJ2-3; 10 bases align to TRBD1. CDR1 is MNHEY, CDR2 SVGAGI, per germline. The CDR3 runs 14 residues. Trimming cost V 8 bases and J 4 bases; bases outside gene matches: 6. DNA of the CDR3: TGTGCCAGCCGGGGGACAGGGGCCCCAGATACGCAGTATTTT. Protein sequence: CASRGTGAPDTQYF.

V is TRBV7-2 and J is TRBJ2-3; 12 nucleotides agree with TRBD2. The CDR3 has 17 residues. The V gene's germline CDR1 is SGHTA and CDR2 FQGNSA. The J segment lost 6 bases and the V segment lost 2 bases, leaving 9 bases of the junction unmatched. In nucleotides, the CDR3 is TGTGCCAGCAGCTTACAGGCTAGCGGGAGGGCCGGTGATACGCAGTATTTT. The encoded protein is CASSLQASGRAGDTQYF. The variable domain in full, with the rest retrieved from reference TRBV7-2 and TRBJ2-3, is GAGVSQSPSNKVTEKGKDVELRCDPISGHTALYWYRQSLGQGLEFLIYFQGNSAPDKSGLPSDRFSAERTGGSVSTLTIQRTQQEDSAVYLCASSLQASGRAGDTQYFGPGTRLTVL.

This clone was seen just once. The gene calls are TRBV7-9 and TRBJ2-7; 7 nucleotides agree with TRBD2. This CDR3 has 15 amino acids. V gave up 0 bases and J gave up 3 bases; unmatched junction bases: 5. Germline-derived CDR1 and CDR2 are SEHNR and FQNEAQ (reference sequence). DNA of the CDR3: TGTGCCAGCAGCTTAGCGGGCGCTAGCGGCTACGAGCAGTACTTC. Protein sequence: CASSLAGASGYEQYF. The full variable domain, rest sourced from reference TRBV7-9 and TRBJ2-7, is DTGVSQNPRHKITKRGQNVTFRCDPISEHNRLYWYRQTLGQGPEFLTYFQNEAQLEKSRLLSDRFSAERPKGSFSTLEIQRTEQGDSAMYLCASSLAGASGYEQYFGPGTRLTVT.

This clone was found once. The chain employs TRBV6-1 and TRBJ1-5, with 10 bases aligning to TRBD1. The CDR3 runs to 15 residues. The germline V gene has CDR1 MNHNS and CDR2 SASEGT. The V and J ends lost 4 bases and 5 bases, in that order; junction bases with no gene match: 5. The CDR3 region has the DNA TGTGCCAGCAGTGGGGACAGGGGAAGTGATCAGCCCCAGCATTTT. Protein: CASSGDRGSDQPQHF.

The chain joins TRBV6-1 to TRBJ1-5; D remains unclear. This CDR3 comprises 13 residues. V gave up 6 bases and J gave up 0 bases, with 6 bases separating them. Germline V gene data show CDR1 as MNHNS and CDR2 as SASEGT. The CDR3, as DNA: TGTGCCAGCAGCTTTTATAGCAATCAGCCCCAGCATTTT. It specifies CASSFYSNQPQHF.

The CDR3 spells CASSERGLEVGNEQFF. The CDR3 nucleotides read TGTGCCAGCAGTGAAAGGGGACTAGAAGTGGGCAATGAGCAGTTCTTC. The chain carries TRBV2 and TRBJ2-1; 8 bases fit TRBD2. The V and J ends lost 2 bases and 6 bases, in that order; junction bases with no gene match: 9. Germline lookup yields CDR1 SNHLY and CDR2 FYNNEI. The CDR3 is made up of 16 amino acids.

CDR3 protein: CASSFGGQGWGEQYF. The CDR3 DNA follows: TGTGCCAGCAGCTTTGGAGGACAGGGCTGGGGCGAGCAGTACTTC. The chain combines TRBV7-5 with TRBJ2-7; TRBD1 is taken as the D call from the table, unchecked against the DNA. TRBV7-5 is marked as a pseudogene. The CDR3 is 15 amino acids.

As DNA, the CDR3 is TGTGCCAGCAGCAATGGGGGGGGACAAGAGACCCAGTACTTC. Residues: CASSNGGGQETQYF. The chain employs TRBV5-4 and TRBJ2-5, with 7 bases identical to TRBD2. The CDR3 is 14 amino acids. CDR1 SGHNT and CDR2 YYREEE come from the germline V gene (reference sequence). V was clipped by 4 bases and J by 2 bases; unmatched bases: 5.

The chain combines TRBV4-1 with TRBJ1-6; 7 nucleotides agree with TRBD1. Unmatched junction bases numbered 5, after V lost 1 base and J lost 5 bases. The germline V gene has CDR1 MGHRA and CDR2 YSYEKL. This CDR3 contains 16 residues. The chain's CDR3 is CASSQGADRHNSPLHF. CDR3 bases: TGCGCCAGCAGCCAAGGTGCGGACAGGCATAATTCACCCCTCCACTTT.

The rearrangement uses TRBV5-8 and TRBJ2-6, with 9 positions matching TRBD1. Germline V gives CDR1 SGHTS, CDR2 YDEGEE. The CDR3 has 17 amino acids. J gave up 0 bases and V 10 bases, and 11 bases lay outside the gene matches. The CDR3 here is CAFKVGTGSSGANVLTF. DNA for the CDR3: TGTGCCTTCAAAGTCGGGACAGGGAGCTCTGGGGCCAACGTCCTGACTTTC. Full variable domain (rest looked up from reference TRBV5-8 and TRBJ2-6): EAGVTQSPTHLIKTRGQQATLRCSPISGHTSVYWYQQALGLGLQFLLWYDEGEERNRGNFPPRFSGRQFPNYSSELNVNALELEDSALYLCAFKVGTGSSGANVLTFGAGSRLTVL.

This clone was seen a few times. The chain recombines TRBV6-1 with TRBJ1-4, with D unclear. CDR3 length equals 15 residues. V gave up 6 bases and J gave up 1 base, with 12 bases separating them. Germline CDR1 reads MNHNS; CDR2 reads SASEGT. CDR3 in amino acids: CASRGGRGTNEKLFF. DNA of the CDR3: TGTGCCAGCAGGGGAGGTCGGGGAACTAATGAAAAACTGTTTTTT.

This chain joins TRBV4-2 and TRBJ2-2; 7 bases fit TRBD1. J was trimmed by 5 bases and V by 1 base; bases with no gene match: 7. Germline CDR1 and CDR2: LGHNA and YNFKEQ. The CDR3 loop spans 16 amino acids. The CDR3 loop is CASSQGRGLETGELFF. CDR3 coding DNA: TGTGCCAGCAGCCAAGGAAGGGGGCTCGAAACCGGGGAGCTGTTTTTT.